This T cell receptor (beta chain) comes out of a study of PD-1 blockade in mismatch repair-deficient tumors (dated by TCRdb to the late 2010s). In the study overall: Between late 2013 and September 2016, approximately 90 consecutive patients with about 11 mismatch repair-deficient cancer types, all previously treated and progressing, were enrolled in the trial. Deep sequencing of TCR CDR3 regions was used to track tumor-associated T cell clones in peripheral blood of patients responding to PD-1 blockade.

Libraries came from the immunoSEQ multiplex PCR assay. Not all clones reach the TCRdb copy of this immuneACCESS table, which keeps in-frame sequences only. Checked studies attribute under half of the gap to unresolved V genes and leave the rest unexplained. The table for this sample lists about 34,000 clones; around 80% of them were counted only once. The leading ten clones occupy about 3.4% of the sample. What the work shows at the level of the full study, not this receptor alone: Tumor-resident clones, often undetectable in blood before treatment, expanded rapidly after pembrolizumab and then contracted, generally before radiologic responses.

Concerning this clone: Its cognate antigen has yet to be identified. Base-call qualities are not available, and no considerably larger clone is one nucleotide away.

CDR3 length: 13 amino acids, cysteine to phenylalanine. Only the CDR3 region is kept as DNA, spanning 39 bases read in frame from base 1. Trimming removed 0 bases from V and 3 bases from J, leaving 7 bases between the germline ends. Reading the germline V gene gives CDR1 SGDLS and CDR2 YYNGEE. For every enrolled patient, mismatch repair deficiency was confirmed by either polymerase chain reaction or immunohistochemistry. TCR sequencing was carried out for a few patients who responded to pembrolizumab therapy. The phase II trial prospectively evaluated PD-1 blockade with pembrolizumab in advanced mismatch repair-deficient cancers, independent of tissue of origin. Serial peripheral blood T cell samples were collected before and at multiple times after starting PD-1 blockade. The timing of each blood sample was reported as weeks after the first dose of pembrolizumab.

Recombination joined TRBV9 with TRBJ2-7; a tentative D call is TRBD1 (5 bases match). The source is an adult with mismatch repair-deficient cancer. The sequencing used PBMCs, collected less than 7 weeks after starting pembrolizumab. At the DNA level, the sequence is TGTGCCAGCAGCGTAGCTCAGGGCTACGAGCAGTACTTC. This is translated as CASSVAQGYEQYF.